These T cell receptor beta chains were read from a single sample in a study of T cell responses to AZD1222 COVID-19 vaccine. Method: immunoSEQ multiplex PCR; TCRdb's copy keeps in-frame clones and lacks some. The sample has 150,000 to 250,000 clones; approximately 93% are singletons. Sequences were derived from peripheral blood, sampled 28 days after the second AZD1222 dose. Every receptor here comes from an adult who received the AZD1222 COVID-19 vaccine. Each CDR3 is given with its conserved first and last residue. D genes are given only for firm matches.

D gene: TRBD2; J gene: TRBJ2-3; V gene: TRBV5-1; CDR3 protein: CASSTSGTDTQYF; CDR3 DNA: TGCGCCAGCAGCACTAGCGGCACAGATACGCAGTATTTT
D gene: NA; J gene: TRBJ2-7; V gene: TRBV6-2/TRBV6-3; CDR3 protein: CASSPPDRPSLEQYF; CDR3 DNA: TGTGCCAGCAGCCCTCCCGACAGGCCCTCGCTAGAGCAGTACTTC
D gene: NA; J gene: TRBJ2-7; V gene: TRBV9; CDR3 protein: CASSVEGDEQYF; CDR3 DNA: TGTGCCAGCAGCGTAGAGGGGGACGAGCAGTACTTC
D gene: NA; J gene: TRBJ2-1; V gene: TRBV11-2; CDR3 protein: CASSFRTDPYNEQFF; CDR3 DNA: TGTGCCAGCAGTTTTAGGACGGACCCCTACAATGAGCAGTTCTTC
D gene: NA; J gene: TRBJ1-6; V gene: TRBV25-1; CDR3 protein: CASSESRGTGSPLHF; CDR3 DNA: TGTGCCAGCAGTGAATCAAGGGGGACTGGGTCACCCCTCCACTTT
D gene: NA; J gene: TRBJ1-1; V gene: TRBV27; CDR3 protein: CASSLKGSANTEAFF; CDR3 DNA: TGTGCCAGCAGTTTAAAGGGATCCGCGAACACTGAAGCTTTCTTT
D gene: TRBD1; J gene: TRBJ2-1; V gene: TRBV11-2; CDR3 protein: CASSFDTGVNEQFF; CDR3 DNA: TGTGCCAGCAGCTTCGATACAGGGGTTAATGAGCAGTTCTTC
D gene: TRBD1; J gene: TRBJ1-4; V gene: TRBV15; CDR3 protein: CATSRRDRGLFEKLFF; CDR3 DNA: TGTGCCACCAGCAGGAGGGACAGGGGGCTTTTTGAAAAACTGTTTTTT
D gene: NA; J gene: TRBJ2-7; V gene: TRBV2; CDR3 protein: CATSGTTIYEQYF; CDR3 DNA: TGTGCCACTTCCGGGACAACAATTTACGAGCAGTACTTC
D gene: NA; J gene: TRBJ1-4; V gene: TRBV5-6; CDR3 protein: CASSLGFGEKLFF; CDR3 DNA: TGTGCCAGCAGCCTCGGATTCGGTGAAAAACTGTTTTTT
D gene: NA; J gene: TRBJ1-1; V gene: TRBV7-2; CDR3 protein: CASSASAQVLIGNTEAFF; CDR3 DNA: TGTGCCAGCAGCGCCTCAGCACAGGTCTTGATTGGGAACACTGAAGCTTTCTTT
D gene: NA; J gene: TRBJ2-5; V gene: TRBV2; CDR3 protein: CASRSGGAAQETQYF; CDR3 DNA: TGTGCCAGCCGGTCCGGCGGCGCCGCCCAAGAGACCCAGTACTTC
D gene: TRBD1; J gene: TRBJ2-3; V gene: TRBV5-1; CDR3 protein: CASRPAGGGTDTQYF; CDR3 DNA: TGCGCCAGCAGGCCTGCAGGGGGCGGCACAGATACGCAGTATTTT
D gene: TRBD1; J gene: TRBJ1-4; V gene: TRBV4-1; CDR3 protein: CASSQDETGGGKLFF; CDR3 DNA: TGCGCCAGCAGCCAAGATGAGACAGGGGGTGGAAAACTGTTTTTT